The 26 T cell receptor beta chains given below trace back to one sample, sequenced in a study of blood T cell repertoires in COVID-19. Sequenced by immunoSEQ multiplex PCR; TCRdb stores in-frame clones only, minus some. The data hold about 190,000 clones, with roughly four fifths observed a single time. Sequencing was done on a sample of peripheral blood. The source of these receptors is a woman in her forties with acute or convalescent COVID-19.

This chain links TRBV7-3 with TRBJ2-5; D is perhaps TRBD1 (6 bases). Germline V gene lookup returns CDR1 SGHTA and CDR2 FQGTGA. This CDR3 is built from 15 residues. V gave up 2 bases and J gave up 5 bases, with 15 bases separating them. CDR3 sequence reads: CASSLGDAGEETQYF. The CDR3 DNA reads as TGTGCCAGCAGCTTAGGTGATGCAGGGGAGGAGACCCAGTACTTC.

J is TRBJ2-1 and V is TRBV9; 12 bases fit TRBD2. The CDR3 is made up of 15 amino acids. The V gene's germline CDR1 is SGDLS and CDR2 YYNGEE. V was pared by 3 bases and J by 6 bases, with 4 bases of the junction left unmatched. As DNA, the CDR3 is TGTGCCAGCAGCGGGGGACTAGCGGGCCCCAATGAGCAGTTCTTC. The encoded protein is CASSGGLAGPNEQFF.

In this sample, this clone turned up a few times. This chain uses TRBV29-1 with TRBJ1-2; tentative D call: TRBD1 (5 bases). The CDR3 length is 13 residues. With 4 bases removed from V and 3 bases from J, the gap between germline ends came to 12 bases. Germline lookup yields CDR1 SQVTM and CDR2 ANQGSEA. For the CDR3, the DNA is TGCAGCGTTGCGATCCCAGGGTACTATGGCTACACCTTC. Its protein product is CSVAIPGYYGYTF.

This chain connects TRBV29-1 to TRBJ1-3, with a weak D call TRBD1 (6 bases). V lost 7 bases, J lost 0 bases, and 13 bases lay in between. Germline V gene sequence: CDR1 SQVTM, CDR2 ANQGSEA. The CDR3 totals 14 residues. The CDR3 region is CSARQENSGNTIYF. The CDR3 DNA reads as TGCAGCGCCCGACAGGAGAACTCTGGAAACACCATATATTTT.

The chain couples TRBV10-3 to TRBJ1-1; a possible D gene is TRBD1 (6 bases). The V gene's germline CDR1 is ENHRY and CDR2 SYGVKD. This CDR3 comprises 16 residues. The V gene lost 3 bases and the J gene lost 1 base, with 15 bases spanning the gap. The CDR3 nucleotides read TGTGCCATCAGTGAAATAAAGCCAGGGGCGAACACTGAAGCTTTCTTT. It yields the protein CAISEIKPGANTEAFF.

The J gene is TRBJ1-1, the V gene TRBV18, with D uncertain. The CDR3 is made up of 17 amino acids. Germline assignment: CDR1 KGHSH and CDR2 LQKENI. V was trimmed by 3 bases and J by 0 bases, leaving 17 bases between them. The CDR3 DNA reads TGTGCCAGCTCACCCTCCTTGTTCGCCTCAGTGAACACTGAAGCTTTCTTT. Translation gives CASSPSLFASVNTEAFF.

J is TRBJ2-1 and V is TRBV10-1; possibly TRBD2 for D (6 bases). Trimming removed 5 bases at V and 0 bases at J, with 8 bases between. The CDR3 is 14 residues long. Germline V gene sequence: CDR1 WNHNN, CDR2 SYGVQD (reference sequence). The CDR3 bases are TGCGCCAGCAGTCGGGACTTCTCCTACAATGAGCAGTTCTTC. It codes for CASSRDFSYNEQFF.

This clone showed up just a few times. The rearrangement links TRBV6-5 to TRBJ1-3; TRBD1 might be the D (6 bases). Per germline, CDR1 MNHEY and CDR2 SVGAGI. The V and J ends lost 6 bases and 7 bases respectively, with 16 bases between them. CDR3 size: 14 residues. CDR3 in DNA: TGTGCCAGCAGCAGGACAGACAACGTGAACACCATATATTTT. Translation gives CASSRTDNVNTIYF.

J is TRBJ2-3 and V is TRBV24-1, with 10 bases lining up with TRBD2. CDR3 size: 17 residues. CDR1 is KGHDR, CDR2 SFDVKD, per germline. V shed 0 bases, J shed 6 bases, and the junction held 8 bases outside the gene matches. In DNA, the CDR3 is TGTGCCACCAGTGATTTGGCGGCTAGCGGGAGTTGGGATACGCAGTATTTT. The encoded protein is CATSDLAASGSWDTQYF.

The chain combines TRBV5-4 with TRBJ1-1; TRBD1 might be the D (5 bases). Germline V gene data show CDR1 as SGHNT and CDR2 as YYREEE (reference sequence). This CDR3 is 16 amino acids long. Trimming stripped 0 bases from V and 1 base from J, with 13 bases between. This CDR3 is CASSLGLGGANTEAFF. The CDR3 region has the DNA TGTGCCAGCAGCTTGGGCCTGGGGGGAGCGAACACTGAAGCTTTCTTT.

Ten or more counts support this clone. The rearrangement links TRBV10-3 to TRBJ1-2; D not certain. This CDR3 has 15 amino acids. Germline V lookup: CDR1 ENHRY, CDR2 SYGVKD. V dropped 0 bases and J dropped 2 bases, with 10 bases sitting between them. CDR3 bases: TGTGCCATCAGTGAGTCGGCAGGCACAAACTATGGCTACACCTTC. It encodes CAISESAGTNYGYTF.

This clone was seen many times. This chain uses TRBV2 with TRBJ1-1, with 9 bases matching TRBD1. CDR1 is SNHLY and CDR2 is FYNNEI in the germline V gene. Trimming cost V 7 bases and J 5 bases; bases outside gene matches: 8. CDR3 length: 14 amino acids. The DNA of the CDR3 is TGTGCCAGCAATTTAGGACAGGGGTATACTGAAGCTTTCTTT. It codes for CASNLGQGYTEAFF.

The chain has TRBV30 and TRBJ1-2; D may be TRBD1 (5 bases). Germline assignment: CDR1 GTSNPN and CDR2 SVGIG (reference sequence). Trimming cost V 0 bases and J 0 bases, with 11 bases left between them. This CDR3 is built from 15 residues. The CDR3 reads CAWSVQAASNYGYTF. In nucleotides, the CDR3 is TGTGCCTGGAGTGTACAGGCAGCCTCTAACTATGGCTACACCTTC.

The gene calls are TRBV2 and TRBJ2-4; D ambiguous. CDR1 is SNHLY and CDR2 is FYNNEI in the germline V gene. The CDR3 loop spans 14 amino acids. Trimming shortened V by 8 bases and J by 0 bases, and 11 bases separated the two germline ends. The DNA for the CDR3 is TGTGCCAGCGTAGACTTACAAGCCAAAAACATTCAGTACTTC. Amino acids: CASVDLQAKNIQYF.

This sequence joins TRBV5-1 and TRBJ2-3; 9 positions match TRBD1. This CDR3 contains 18 residues. CDR1 and CDR2 from the germline V gene are SGHRS and YFSETQ. With 2 bases clipped from V and 2 bases from J, the junction kept 12 bases outside the gene matches. The CDR3 loop reads CASSFRAGTGINTDTQYF. CDR3 sequence (DNA): TGCGCCAGCAGCTTTAGAGCCGGGACAGGGATTAACACAGATACGCAGTATTTT.

V gene TRBV2 combines with J gene TRBJ2-7; 7 positions match TRBD2. This CDR3 has 14 residues. After removal of 3 bases from V and 7 bases from J, the junction contained 9 bases not matched to a gene. Germline CDR1 is SNHLY and CDR2 is FYNNEI. CDR3 loop: CASSDINKRGEQYF. The DNA for the CDR3 is TGTGCCAGCAGTGATATCAATAAGCGGGGAGAGCAGTACTTC.

This rearrangement joins TRBV19 to TRBJ2-4; D may be TRBD1 (6 bases). CDR1 and CDR2 (germline): LNHDA, SQIVND (reference sequence). V was trimmed by 8 bases and J by 8 bases, leaving 13 bases between them. The CDR3 loop spans 12 amino acids. The chain's CDR3 is CASPSRGYIQYF. CDR3 sequence (DNA): TGTGCCAGTCCGTCCAGGGGATACATTCAGTACTTC.

The J gene is TRBJ1-2, the V gene TRBV7-2; 9 nucleotides align to TRBD1. The CDR3 totals 15 residues. Trimming removed 5 bases from V and 2 bases from J; junction bases left unmatched: 6. Germline V gene data show CDR1 as SGHTA and CDR2 as FQGNSA. The CDR3 region is CASSLGTGINYGYTF. The CDR3 DNA follows: TGTGCCAGCAGCCTCGGGACAGGGATAAACTATGGCTACACCTTC.

The V gene is TRBV10-3, the J gene TRBJ2-7; tentatively, D is TRBD1 (6 bases). Germline V gene lookup returns CDR1 ENHRY and CDR2 SYGVKD. Between the trimmed V and J ends, which lost 10 bases and 0 bases, there was a span of 13 bases. The CDR3 sequence is 13 residues long. The DNA of the CDR3 is TGTGCCACGTACCGGGACAACTCCTACGAGCAGTACTTC. Its translation: CATYRDNSYEQYF.

The chain has TRBV18 and TRBJ1-6; 9 bases match TRBD1. This CDR3 contains 14 residues. V dropped 3 bases and J dropped 10; count of bases not matched to a gene: 4. In germline, CDR1 is KGHSH, CDR2 LQKENI. CDR3 coding DNA: TGTGCCAGCTCACCGGGACAGGGCGGCTCACCCCTCCACTTT. This translates into CASSPGQGGSPLHF.

The chain has TRBV6-5 and TRBJ2-1, with TRBD2 matching over 8 bases. The CDR3 is 12 amino acids. J gave up 9 bases and V 7 bases, and 5 bases lay outside the gene matches. The germline V gene encodes CDR1 MNHEY and CDR2 SVGAGI. CDR3 in amino acids: CASNRLATEQFF. CDR3 in DNA: TGTGCCAGCAATCGACTAGCGACTGAGCAGTTCTTC.

This chain uses TRBV5-1 with TRBJ1-1; 8 nucleotides agree with TRBD1. The germline V gene encodes CDR1 SGHRS and CDR2 YFSETQ. Trimming removed 2 bases from V and 4 bases from J; junction bases left unmatched: 4. The CDR3 loop spans 14 amino acids. CDR3 bases: TGCGCCAGCAGCTTACATACAGGGGGCACTGAAGCTTTCTTT. Translating it yields CASSLHTGGTEAFF.

The chain joins TRBV18 to TRBJ2-5, with 9 bases lining up with TRBD1. V shed 1 base and J 5 bases; nucleotides not matched to a gene: 5. The CDR3 contains 15 residues. Germline V CDR1 and CDR2: KGHSH, LQKENI. CDR3 loop: CASSPRTGGWETQYF. Written as DNA, the CDR3 is TGTGCCAGCTCACCACGCACAGGGGGCTGGGAGACCCAGTACTTC.

This chain uses TRBV5-1 with TRBJ1-6, with 9 bases fitting TRBD1. Germline loops: CDR1 SGHRS, CDR2 YFSETQ. The CDR3 length is 17 residues. V lost 3 bases to trimming and J lost 6 bases; unmatched junction nucleotides: 10. The CDR3 coding sequence is TGCGCCAGCAGCTCTGGAGGGACAGGGATGGGTAATTCACCCCTCCACTTT. Protein product: CASSSGGTGMGNSPLHF. Looking up the rest from reference TRBV5-1 and TRBJ1-6 gives the full variable domain: KAGVTQTPRYLIKTRGQQVTLSCSPISGHRSVSWYQQTPGQGLQFLFEYFSETQRNKGNFPGRFSGRQFSNSRSEMNVSTLELGDSALYLCASSSGGTGMGNSPLHFGNGTRLTVT.

The chain is built from TRBV19 and TRBJ1-5; TRBD1 matches 7 bases. The junction had 16 bases not matched to a gene; V was cut back by 5 bases and J by 9 bases. The length of the CDR3 is 16 residues. Germline values: CDR1 LNHDA, CDR2 SQIVND (reference sequence). The CDR3 region has the DNA TGTGCCAGTAGTCTAACGGGACAGCCTACTAGATGGCCCCAGCATTTT. This sequence encodes CASSLTGQPTRWPQHF.

This chain links TRBV28 with TRBJ2-2, with D hard to call. Germline loops: CDR1 MDHEN, CDR2 SYDVKM. Between the trimmed V and J ends, which lost 8 bases and 4 bases, there was a span of 11 bases. The CDR3 is 13 residues long. CDR3 sequence: CASRKLVTGELFF. The DNA of the CDR3 is TGTGCCAGCCGAAAGTTAGTCACCGGGGAGCTGTTTTTT.